Below, 10 T cell receptor beta chains from the same sample are listed, as sequenced in a study of blood T cell repertoires in COVID-19 (TCRdb year 2020). The library came from the immunoSEQ multiplex PCR assay. TCRdb took this table from immuneACCESS and kept in-frame rearrangements with V and J called. Such tables lack part of the clones; where checked against another copy, unresolved V genes explain under half of the gap, and the rest is unexplained. In this sample the table shows roughly 170,000 clones, 81% of which occur a single time. Jointly, the top ten make up about 6% of the sample. The sample taken for sequencing was PBMCs or T cells enriched from blood (not recorded which). The receptor source for this set is a woman in her thirties or forties with acute COVID-19.

The chain links TRBV6-1 to TRBJ1-5; 8 bases match TRBD1. CDR1 is MNHNS and CDR2 is SASEGT in the germline V gene. V gave up 1 base and J gave up 5 bases; unmatched junction bases: 1. This CDR3 is 14 amino acids long. The CDR3 sequence is CASSEGQGYQPQHF. DNA for the CDR3: TGTGCCAGCAGTGAAGGACAGGGGTATCAGCCCCAGCATTTT.

The V and J genes are TRBV15 and TRBJ1-1, with D hard to call. Trimming removed 1 base from V and 1 base from J, with 10 bases in between. Germline-derived CDR1 and CDR2 are LNHNV and YYDKDF (reference sequence). There are 15 residues in the CDR3. DNA of the CDR3: TGTGCCACCAGCAGAGGGGGAGAAGGGAACACTGAAGCTTTCTTT. It yields the protein CATSRGGEGNTEAFF.

This clone was detected only a few times. J is TRBJ1-5 and V is TRBV11-2; TRBD1 aligns across 7 bases. The CDR3 has 15 amino acids. Germline values: CDR1 SGHAT, CDR2 FQNNGV. The J segment lost 3 bases and the V segment lost 5 bases, leaving 7 bases of the junction unmatched. CDR3 sequence: CASSQLGQPNQPQHF. CDR3 bases: TGTGCCAGCAGCCAATTGGGACAGCCCAATCAGCCCCAGCATTTT. Drawing the rest from reference TRBV11-2 and TRBJ1-5, the complete variable domain is EAGVAQSPRYKIIEKRQSVAFWCNPISGHATLYWYQQILGQGPKLLIQFQNNGVVDDSQLPKDRFSAERLKGVDSTLKIQPAKLEDSAVYLCASSQLGQPNQPQHFGDGTRLSIL.

The chain carries TRBV5-1 and TRBJ2-3, with 9 bases identical to TRBD1. Germline CDR1 and CDR2: SGHRS and YFSETQ. This CDR3 contains 15 residues. V gave up 5 bases and J gave up 2 bases; unmatched junction bases: 6. For the CDR3, the DNA is TGCGCCAGCAGTCCGGGACAGGGTTACACAGATACGCAGTATTTT. This sequence encodes CASSPGQGYTDTQYF.

The CDR3 sequence: CASSGGGSEQFF. For the CDR3, the DNA is TGTGCCAGTTCTGGGGGAGGAAGTGAGCAGTTCTTC. The V gene is TRBV19, the J gene TRBJ2-1, with D possibly matching TRBD2 (6 bases). Looked up from germline, CDR1 is LNHDA and CDR2 is SQIVND (reference sequence). This CDR3 contains 12 residues. V shed 8 bases and J shed 9 bases, with 14 bases lying between them.

The genes are TRBV7-2 and TRBJ2-2; a weak D match, TRBD2 (6 bases). Trimming removed 5 bases from V and 5 bases from J, with 9 bases in between. The CDR3 sequence is 13 residues long. Germline CDR1 reads SGHTA; CDR2 reads FQGNSA. The CDR3 loop reads CASSPGLTGELFF. The CDR3 bases are TGTGCCAGCAGCCCAGGACTAACCGGGGAGCTGTTTTTT.

This CDR3 reads CASSLAQGSTGELFF. In DNA form, the CDR3 reads TGTGCCAGCAGCTTAGCTCAGGGTTCCACCGGGGAGCTGTTTTTT. The chain combines TRBV7-9 with TRBJ2-2, with D perhaps TRBD1 (5 bases). The V end was cut by 0 bases, the J end by 4 bases, with 9 bases between. Germline lookup yields CDR1 SEHNR and CDR2 FQNEAQ (reference sequence). The CDR3 runs 15 residues.

This chain links TRBV3-1 (or the pseudogene TRBV3-2) with TRBJ1-1; D is perhaps TRBD1 (6 bases). Trimming left V 3 bases short and J 1 base short, with 15 bases between. The CDR3 is 16 residues long. From germline, CDR1 is LGHDT and CDR2 YNNKEL (reference sequence). CDR3 in amino acids: CASSHLTGTRNTEAFF. The CDR3 coding sequence is TGTGCCAGCAGCCACCTCACTGGGACAAGGAACACTGAAGCTTTCTTT.

The gene calls are TRBV27 and TRBJ2-1, with D perhaps matching TRBD1 (6 bases). Trimming took off 10 bases at V and 0 bases at J, with 19 bases between the two ends. The germline gives CDR1 MNHEY, CDR2 SMNVEV (reference sequence). This CDR3 is 16 amino acids long. The CDR3 here is CATSRGTRDSYNEQFF. In nucleotides, the CDR3 is TGTGCCACCTCCAGGGGAACCCGCGACTCCTACAATGAGCAGTTCTTC.

The CDR3 protein is CACYGTGGGYTF. The CDR3 DNA is TGTGCCTGCTACGGGACAGGCGGGGGCTACACCTTC. The V call is TRBV30, the J call TRBJ1-2, with 8 bases lining up with TRBD1. The CDR3 sequence is 12 residues long. The J segment lost 8 bases and the V segment lost 6 bases, leaving 8 bases of the junction unmatched. CDR1 is GTSNPN, CDR2 SVGIG, per germline (reference sequence).